What follows are 28 T cell receptor beta chains derived from one specimen sequenced in a study of T cells after yellow fever vaccination. TCRdb passed the 5' RACE reads through MiXCR, listing each CDR3 protein once. The sample includes fewer than 500,000 distinct CDR3 sequences, about 19% seen only once; the top ten take 18%. The sequences come from PBMCs, collected before the yellow fever booster vaccination. The receptors come from a man in his late teens or twenties who received the YFV17D yellow fever vaccine.

This clonotype was counted between two and nine times. The V and J genes are TRBV4-2 and TRBJ1-4; D ambiguous. The germline gives CDR1 LGHNA, CDR2 YNFKEQ. V was clipped by 0 bases and J by 0 bases, with 5 bases between them. There are 15 residues in the CDR3. CDR3: CASSQDLATNEKLFF. DNA of the CDR3: TGTGCCAGCAGCCAAGATTTGGCAACTAATGAAAAACTGTTTTTT.

This clonotype was picked up a small number of times. This rearrangement joins TRBV30 to TRBJ1-4, with D possibly being TRBD1 (5 bases). CDR3 size: 12 residues. In germline, CDR1 is GTSNPN, CDR2 SVGIG (reference sequence). The ends were cut back, 5 bases at V and 7 bases at J, with 11 bases in the middle. The CDR3 bases are TGTGCCTGGGGTGGGGGTGCTGAAAAACTGTTTTTT. It codes for CAWGGGAEKLFF. Combining the CDR3 with reference TRBV30 and TRBJ1-4 gives the whole variable domain SQTIHQWPATLVQPVGSPLSLECTVEGTSNPNLYWYRQAAGRGLQLLFYSVGIGQISSEVPQNLSASRPQDRQFILSSKKLLLSDSGFYLCAWGGGAEKLFFGSGTQLSVL.

V is TRBV19 and J is TRBJ1-2; D is uncertain. The CDR3 is 15 amino acids. Between the trimmed V and J ends, which lost 3 bases and 6 bases, there was a span of 17 bases. Germline CDR1 LNHDA, CDR2 SQIVND (reference sequence). The CDR3 nucleotides are TGTGCCAGTAGTATCAGACCGTCGGATCAGCATGGCTACACCTTC. This sequence encodes CASSIRPSDQHGYTF.

The CDR3 DNA reads TGCGCCAGCAGCCGGCAGGAGGCCTCCTACAATGAGCAGTTCTTC. Translated, it gives CASSRQEASYNEQFF. This chain joins TRBV4-3 and TRBJ2-1; TRBD2 is a possible D gene (5 bases). V was clipped by 4 bases and J by 0 bases, with 10 bases between them. The CDR3 extends over 15 amino acids. Germline CDR1 reads LGHNA; CDR2 reads YSLEER.

The sample holds many counts of this clonotype. This chain connects TRBV6-6 to TRBJ2-1; D is possibly TRBD2 (5 bases). The germline V and J ends were trimmed by 2 bases and 9 bases, with 5 bases remaining between them. The germline V gene has CDR1 MNHNY and CDR2 SVGAGI (reference sequence). The length of the CDR3 is 11 residues. Written as DNA, the CDR3 is TGTGCCAGCAGTTACGCGGGTGAGCAGTTCTTC. Translated: CASSYAGEQFF.

This chain uses TRBV12-3 or TRBV12-4 with TRBJ1-6, with D maybe TRBD1 (5 bases). Trimming removed 1 base from V and 2 bases from J, with 6 bases in between. The length of the CDR3 is 15 residues. In DNA, the CDR3 is TGTGCCAGCAGTTTAGGACAGACCTATAATTCACCCCTCCACTTT. Its protein is CASSLGQTYNSPLHF.

This clonotype showed up many times. The rearrangement links TRBV6-5 to TRBJ1-6; D is unclear. Germline CDR1 is MNHEY and CDR2 is SVGAGI. Trimming left V 5 bases short and J 10 bases short, with 12 bases between. CDR3 length: 13 residues. CDR3: CASSTVLESPLHF. The DNA of the CDR3 is TGTGCCAGCAGTACCGTGCTCGAGTCACCCCTCCACTTT.

The rearrangement uses TRBV7-3 and TRBJ2-6; no clear D. The CDR3 covers 17 residues. Trimming removed 3 bases at V and 0 bases at J, with 12 bases between. Germline V lookup: CDR1 SGHTA, CDR2 FQGTGA. The CDR3 nucleotides read TGTGCCAGCAGCTTTCCCGGAACCCCCTCTGGGGCCAACGTCCTGACTTTC. Translation: CASSFPGTPSGANVLTF.

This clonotype showed up just a few times. The chain combines TRBV20-1 with TRBJ2-7, with D tentatively TRBD2 (7 bases). Germline V gene lookup returns CDR1 DFQATT and CDR2 SNEGSKA (reference sequence). The CDR3 extends over 14 amino acids. V lost 5 bases and J 2 bases, leaving 16 bases between the germline ends. CDR3 protein: CSAPKGGAAYEQYF. CDR3 DNA sequence: TGCAGTGCTCCGAAAGGGGGGGCAGCCTACGAGCAGTACTTC.

This sequence joins TRBV7-2 and TRBJ2-1; 11 nucleotides agree with TRBD2. The CDR3 is 18 amino acids. Germline V gene lookup returns CDR1 SGHTA and CDR2 FQGNSA. V gave up 5 bases and J gave up 7 bases; unmatched junction bases: 16. The CDR3 region is CASSTRYYSGGAFNEQFF. For the CDR3, the DNA is TGTGCCAGCAGCACCCGATATTATAGCGGGGGGGCCTTTAATGAGCAGTTCTTC.

This clonotype was found a few times. The gene calls are TRBV10-3 and TRBJ1-5; a weak D match, TRBD1 (5 bases). Germline-derived CDR1 and CDR2 are ENHRY and SYGVKD. The CDR3 extends over 17 amino acids. V lost 3 bases and J lost 2, with 17 bases in between. The CDR3 is CAISEEGWGLGNQPQHF. In DNA form, the CDR3 reads TGTGCCATCAGTGAAGAGGGATGGGGGTTGGGCAATCAGCCCCAGCATTTT.

The rearrangement uses TRBV12-3 or TRBV12-4 and TRBJ2-2; a possible D gene is TRBD1 (5 bases). Trimming left V 3 bases short and J 8 bases short, with 16 bases between. This CDR3 spans 15 amino acids. The CDR3: CASSLNASRAGELFF. The CDR3 DNA sequence: TGTGCCAGCAGTTTGAACGCCAGCAGGGCGGGGGAGCTGTTTTTT.

The chain joins TRBV12-3 or TRBV12-4 to TRBJ1-5; D is unclear. The CDR3 runs to 13 residues. Between the trimmed V and J ends, which lost 6 bases and 5 bases, there was a span of 11 bases. The CDR3 nucleotides are TGTGCCAGCAGCCTCGACACTTATCAGCCCCAGCATTTT. Translation gives CASSLDTYQPQHF.

At least ten counts were recorded for this clonotype. This sequence joins TRBV6-5 and TRBJ2-5; D not certain. CDR3 size: 12 residues. Germline CDR1 and CDR2: MNHEY and SVGAGI. The V and J ends lost 5 bases and 13 bases respectively, with 17 bases between them. The CDR3 nucleotides are TGTGCCAGCAGTACTCCCGGTGCCCGTCCGTACTTC. It yields the protein CASSTPGARPYF.

This clonotype was seen a handful of times. The rearrangement uses TRBV20-1 and TRBJ2-7; D gene ambiguous. CDR1 is DFQATT and CDR2 is SNEGSKA in the germline V gene (reference sequence). This CDR3 has 12 residues. Between the trimmed V and J ends, which lost 5 bases and 0 bases, there was a span of 8 bases. In DNA, the CDR3 is TGCAGTGCTTCGGACGGCTCCTACGAGCAGTACTTC. This sequence encodes CSASDGSYEQYF.

This chain connects TRBV12-3 or TRBV12-4 to TRBJ2-5; D perhaps matches TRBD1 (7 bases). With 4 bases removed from V and 4 bases from J, the gap between germline ends came to 13 bases. There are 14 residues in the CDR3. CDR3 loop: CASSWRDRRETQYF. The CDR3 region has the DNA TGTGCCAGCAGTTGGCGGGACAGACGAGAGACCCAGTACTTC.

In its sample, this clonotype was seen a few times. J is TRBJ2-1 and V is TRBV20-1, with TRBD1 matching 9 bases. V dropped 5 bases and J dropped 2; count of bases not matched to a gene: 4. Germline V gene lookup returns CDR1 DFQATT and CDR2 SNEGSKA (reference sequence). The CDR3 totals 14 residues. The CDR3 nucleotides read TGCAGTGCTCGGGACAGGGTGGCCTACAATGAGCAGTTCTTC. Translating it yields CSARDRVAYNEQFF.

Only a few counts were recorded for this clonotype. This chain links TRBV19 with TRBJ2-7; 10 bases agree with TRBD1. The CDR3 runs 14 residues. Germline lookup yields CDR1 LNHDA and CDR2 SQIVND (reference sequence). After removal of 7 bases from V and 2 bases from J, the junction contained 5 bases not matched to a gene. For the CDR3, the DNA is TGTGCCAGTACCGGGGACAGGGGCCCCTACGAGCAGTACTTC. Residues: CASTGDRGPYEQYF.

The DNA for the CDR3 is TGTGCCAGCAGTTACAGTACAGGGAGGACTGAAGCTTTCTTT. Translated, it gives CASSYSTGRTEAFF. This chain uses TRBV6-5 with TRBJ1-1; tentative D call: TRBD1 (6 bases). CDR1 and CDR2 (germline): MNHEY, SVGAGI. Trimming pared 2 bases from V and 5 bases from J, leaving 12 bases between. The CDR3 sequence is 14 residues long.

The table lists this clonotype with a few counts. The chain links TRBV5-1 to TRBJ1-1; D ambiguous. Per the germline V gene, CDR1 is SGHRS and CDR2 is YFSETQ. V was trimmed by 0 bases and J by 0 bases, leaving 9 bases between them. CDR3 length: 15 residues. The CDR3 sequence is CASSLDSGMNTEAFF. CDR3 sequence (DNA): TGCGCCAGCAGCTTGGACTCCGGTATGAACACTGAAGCTTTCTTT.

This chain uses TRBV15 with TRBJ2-1, with D unclear. The CDR3 loop spans 13 amino acids. The ends were cut back, 6 bases at V and 7 bases at J, with 13 bases in the middle. CDR1 is LNHNV, CDR2 YYDKDF, per germline (reference sequence). The chain's CDR3 is CATRRTATNEQFF. As DNA, the CDR3 is TGTGCCACCAGGAGGACGGCTACTAATGAGCAGTTCTTC.

There are a few counts of this clonotype. CDR3 DNA: TGTGCCAGCACCCTACGGCGTCCGAACACCGGGGAGCTGTTTTTT. It encodes CASTLRRPNTGELFF. This chain joins TRBV27 and TRBJ2-2; no clear D gene. CDR1 MNHEY and CDR2 SMNVEV come from the germline V gene (reference sequence). The CDR3 consists of 15 residues. Trimming took off 7 bases at V and 0 bases at J, with 12 bases between the two ends.

This clonotype appeared many times. This chain connects TRBV4-3 to TRBJ2-2; 8 positions match TRBD1. The CDR3 spans 15 residues. Per the germline V gene, CDR1 is LGHNA and CDR2 is YSLEER. V gave up 4 bases and J gave up 7 bases; unmatched junction bases: 8. The chain's CDR3 is CASSLTGGYGGELFF. The CDR3 DNA reads as TGCGCCAGCAGCCTTACAGGGGGTTATGGCGGGGAGCTGTTTTTT.

This clonotype was detected ten times or more. The genes are TRBV29-1 and TRBJ1-2; D gene uncertain. The germline gives CDR1 SQVTM, CDR2 ANQGSEA. With 5 bases removed from V and 4 bases from J, the gap between germline ends came to 20 bases. The CDR3 is 15 residues long. CDR3 sequence reads: CSVNSGPHLFYGYTF. The DNA for the CDR3 is TGCAGCGTTAATAGCGGGCCCCATCTCTTCTATGGCTACACCTTC.

The chain links TRBV28 to TRBJ1-2; D is ambiguous. V lost 4 bases to trimming and J lost 8 bases, with 11 bases between them. The CDR3 has 12 residues. The V gene's germline CDR1 is MDHEN and CDR2 SYDVKM. The CDR3 bases are TGTGCCAGCAGTTCCGTATCGGGGGGCTACACCTTC. Amino acids: CASSSVSGGYTF.

The chain uses TRBV30 and TRBJ1-2; 8 positions match TRBD1. The ends lost 2 bases at V and 7 bases at J; junction bases unmatched: 6. The length of the CDR3 is 13 residues. CDR1 is GTSNPN, CDR2 SVGIG, per germline (reference sequence). The CDR3 region is CAWSKDRATGYTF. The CDR3 DNA is TGTGCCTGGAGTAAGGACAGGGCAACTGGCTACACCTTC.

This clonotype was counted only a few times. V and J are TRBV5-6 and TRBJ1-1; weak D call: TRBD1 (5 bases). CDR1 is SGHDT and CDR2 is YYEEEE in the germline V gene. CDR3 size: 14 residues. Between the trimmed V and J ends, which lost 2 bases and 1 base, there was a span of 9 bases. The CDR3 DNA follows: TGTGCCAGCAGCTTAGACAGTGAGAACACTGAAGCTTTCTTT. Translated: CASSLDSENTEAFF. The full variable domain, its missing parts supplied by reference TRBV5-6 and TRBJ1-1, is DAGVTQSPTHLIKTRGQQVTLRCSPKSGHDTVSWYQQALGQGPQFIFQYYEEEERQRGNFPDRFSGHQFPNYSSELNVNALLLGDSALYLCASSLDSENTEAFFGQGTRLTVV.

This chain uses TRBV7-2 with TRBJ2-4; perhaps TRBD2 as D (5 bases). The CDR3 consists of 15 residues. The V end was cut by 5 bases, the J end by 0 bases, with 11 bases between. Germline CDR1 reads SGHTA; CDR2 reads FQGNSA. CDR3 protein: CASSHTGLAKNIQYF. DNA of the CDR3: TGTGCCAGCAGCCACACCGGACTAGCCAAAAACATTCAGTACTTC.